This is a list of T cell receptor beta chains from one sample in a study of CD8+ T cells in alopecia areata. TCRdb keeps only in-frame clones here, not all; method: immunoSEQ multiplex PCR. The data show roughly 150,000 clones, more than 75% seen once. The material was CD8+ T cells sorted from blood, obtained at week 0. All receptors derive from a human donor with alopecia areata. Each CDR3 is given with its conserved first and last residue. D genes are given only for firm matches. For some rows the clone size is stated as once, few or many, or as a class when expanded; others skip it.

clone size: -
V gene: TRBV30
J gene: TRBJ1-1
D gene: -
CDR3 protein: CAWSVDGQQNTEAFF
CDR3 DNA: TGTGCCTGGAGTGTGGACGGACAGCAGAACACTGAAGCTTTCTTT

clone size: few
V gene: TRBV5-1
J gene: TRBJ2-2
D gene: -
CDR3 protein: CASTLGPDTTGELFF
CDR3 DNA: TGCGCCAGCACCCTGGGACCCGACACCACCGGGGAGCTGTTTTTT

clone size: -
V gene: TRBV15
J gene: TRBJ2-1
D gene: -
CDR3 protein: CATTAGADHNEQFF
CDR3 DNA: TGTGCCACCACCGCAGGGGCCGATCACAATGAGCAGTTCTTC

clone size: -
V gene: TRBV2
J gene: TRBJ2-7
D gene: TRBD1
CDR3 protein: CASPLAGGQNYEQYF
CDR3 DNA: TGTGCCAGCCCCCTAGCAGGGGGCCAGAACTACGAGCAGTACTTC

clone size: once
V gene: TRBV29-1
J gene: TRBJ2-2
D gene: -
CDR3 protein: CSVEEEAGATGELFF
CDR3 DNA: TGCAGCGTGGAAGAGGAGGCAGGGGCTACCGGGGAGCTGTTTTTT

clone size: -
V gene: TRBV19
J gene: TRBJ2-1
D gene: -
CDR3 protein: CASSIETALRYNEQFF
CDR3 DNA: TGTGCCAGTAGTATAGAAACAGCTCTTAGATACAATGAGCAGTTCTTC

clone size: -
V gene: TRBV5-4
J gene: TRBJ1-1
D gene: TRBD1
CDR3 protein: CASSFQGTGRSNTEAFF
CDR3 DNA: TGTGCCAGCAGCTTCCAAGGGACAGGGAGGTCGAACACTGAAGCTTTCTTT

clone size: once
V gene: TRBV27
J gene: TRBJ2-1
D gene: TRBD1
CDR3 protein: CASSHQGTGGYEQFF
CDR3 DNA: TGTGCCAGCAGCCACCAGGGGACAGGGGGCTATGAGCAGTTCTTC

clone size: -
V gene: TRBV30
J gene: TRBJ2-2
D gene: TRBD2
CDR3 protein: CAWAGLAGGLAGELFF
CDR3 DNA: TGTGCCTGGGCGGGATTAGCGGGAGGTCTGGCCGGGGAGCTGTTTTTT

clone size: -
V gene: TRBV29-1
J gene: TRBJ2-3
D gene: -
CDR3 protein: CSVEDRSGSNTDTQYF
CDR3 DNA: TGCAGCGTTGAAGATAGGAGCGGTTCAAACACAGATACGCAGTATTTT

clone size: -
V gene: TRBV7-9
J gene: TRBJ2-4
D gene: -
CDR3 protein: CASSARVAKNIQYF
CDR3 DNA: TGTGCCAGCAGCGCCAGGGTTGCCAAAAACATTCAGTACTTC

clone size: -
V gene: TRBV27
J gene: TRBJ2-6
D gene: TRBD2
CDR3 protein: CASSSLAVGGSSGANVLTF
CDR3 DNA: TGTGCCAGCAGTTCACTCGCCGTGGGAGGGAGCTCTGGGGCCAACGTCCTGACTTTC

clone size: -
V gene: TRBV6-5
J gene: TRBJ2-7
D gene: TRBD2
CDR3 protein: CASSPGLASEQYF
CDR3 DNA: TGTGCCAGCAGCCCGGGACTAGCTAGCGAGCAGTACTTC

clone size: -
V gene: TRBV9
J gene: TRBJ2-1
D gene: TRBD2
CDR3 protein: CASSSSGGANEQFF
CDR3 DNA: TGTGCCAGCAGCAGTAGCGGGGGGGCAAATGAGCAGTTCTTC

clone size: few
V gene: TRBV29-1
J gene: TRBJ2-1
D gene: -
CDR3 protein: CSASDFQGHFYNEQFF
CDR3 DNA: TGCAGCGCATCGGACTTTCAGGGACATTTTTACAATGAGCAGTTCTTC

clone size: -
V gene: TRBV5-4
J gene: TRBJ2-7
D gene: -
CDR3 protein: CASSLDRYEQYF
CDR3 DNA: TGTGCCAGCAGCTTGGACAGGTACGAGCAGTACTTC

clone size: few
V gene: TRBV7-2
J gene: TRBJ2-2
D gene: -
CDR3 protein: CASSLASLSGELFF
CDR3 DNA: TGTGCCAGCAGCTTAGCTTCGCTGTCCGGGGAGCTGTTTTTT

clone size: once
V gene: TRBV15
J gene: TRBJ2-1
D gene: -
CDR3 protein: CATSRETVRSSYNEQFF
CDR3 DNA: TGTGCCACCAGCAGAGAGACGGTTCGGAGCTCCTACAATGAGCAGTTCTTC

clone size: -
V gene: TRBV9
J gene: TRBJ2-7
D gene: TRBD1
CDR3 protein: CASSGGGPYEQYF
CDR3 DNA: TGTGCCAGCAGCGGAGGGGGCCCCTACGAGCAGTACTTC

clone size: -
V gene: TRBV27
J gene: TRBJ2-7
D gene: TRBD1
CDR3 protein: CASSPLLSTGINEQYF
CDR3 DNA: TGTGCCAGCAGTCCTCTCCTCTCGACAGGGATCAACGAGCAGTACTTC